This T cell receptor (beta chain) was sequenced in a study of PD-1 blockade in classical Hodgkin lymphoma. Data came from immunoSEQ multiplex PCR; TCRdb stores just in-frame clones and leaves some out. This table holds 50,000 or so clones, under 95% found once. Whole-study results and caveats: The study reported lower baseline TCR diversity in newly diagnosed patients than in healthy donors. Factors driving the repertoire differences, possibly disease activity or prior therapy, remain undefined. CD4+ TCR diversity, unlike CD8+, climbed significantly by C4D1.

Relapses following autologous stem cell transplantation were seen in all patients, with brentuximab vedotin exposure varying. Patients showed best responses of complete response, partial response or progressive disease. This clone occurred once. The antigen is undetermined. Looked up from germline, CDR1 is MNHNS and CDR2 is SASEGT. V was trimmed by 7 bases and J by 0 bases, leaving 13 bases between them. This CDR3 is 15 amino acids long. The clonotype comes from a human donor with classical Hodgkin lymphoma. The chain combines TRBV6-1 with TRBJ1-5; perhaps TRBD1 as D (6 bases). This sample comprised peripheral blood mononuclear cells (PBMCs), obtained before the second cycle of nivolumab. The CDR3 region is CASTGTTNSNQPQHF. The CDR3 DNA reads TGTGCCAGCACGGGGACAACTAATAGCAATCAGCCCCAGCATTTT.